A single sample is the source of the 27 T cell receptor beta chains below, sequenced in a study of blood T cell repertoires in COVID-19. Only in-frame clones appear in the TCRdb table, and some are missing; sequencing was by immunoSEQ multiplex PCR. Altogether about 210,000 clones are present, about four fifths being singletons, with the ten largest covering around 9.3%. Input material: PBMCs or T cells enriched from blood (not recorded which). These receptors were collected from a woman in her forties or fifties with acute COVID-19.

The chain employs TRBV19 and TRBJ2-3; D is ambiguous. The V gene lost 5 bases and the J gene lost 6 bases, with 9 bases spanning the gap. CDR1 is LNHDA, CDR2 SQIVND, per germline (reference sequence). The CDR3 contains 12 residues. The chain's CDR3 is CASSPSEDTQYF. The CDR3 DNA follows: TGTGCCAGTAGTCCCTCGGAGGATACGCAGTATTTT. Based on the CDR3 plus reference TRBV19 and TRBJ2-3, the full variable domain is DGGITQSPKYLFRKEGQNVTLSCEQNLNHDAMYWYRQDPGQGLRLIYYSQIVNDFQKGDIAEGYSVSREKKESFPLTVTSAQKNPTAFYLCASSPSEDTQYFGPGTRLTVL.

V usage is TRBV4-3 and J usage is TRBJ1-5, with D hard to call. The CDR3 sequence is 13 residues long. Trimming removed 0 bases at V and 6 bases at J, with 6 bases between. Germline V lookup: CDR1 LGHNA, CDR2 YSLEER. Here the CDR3 reads CASSQDSGQPQHF. In nucleotides, the CDR3 is TGCGCCAGCAGCCAAGATTCCGGTCAGCCCCAGCATTTT.

The CDR3 nucleotides are TGTGCCAGCAGTTACGGTTCGCTAGCGGGGGTTGTAGCCAAAAACATTCAGTACTTC. This sequence encodes CASSYGSLAGVVAKNIQYF. This chain uses TRBV6-2 or TRBV6-3 with TRBJ2-4; 10 positions match TRBD2. The germline CDR1 and CDR2 sequences are MNHEY and SVGEGT. The V gene end was trimmed by 2 bases and the J gene end by 0 bases; junction bases not matched to a gene: 10. The CDR3 sequence is 19 residues long.

V gene TRBV10-3 combines with J gene TRBJ2-5, with 7 bases identical to TRBD2. Germline V gene lookup returns CDR1 ENHRY and CDR2 SYGVKD. V trimming: 2 bases; J trimming: 4 bases; junction bases outside the gene matches: 7. The CDR3 extends over 15 amino acids. The CDR3 DNA is TGTGCCATCAGTGAGGGGGGACTATGGGGAGAGACCCAGTACTTC. Residues: CAISEGGLWGETQYF.

The gene calls are TRBV18 and TRBJ1-6; 8 bases fit TRBD1. With V trimmed by 3 bases and J by 7 bases, 8 bases remained unmatched. The CDR3 consists of 16 residues. The germline V gene has CDR1 KGHSH and CDR2 LQKENI. CDR3 bases: TGTGCCAGCTCACCCGGGCAGGGGGCTTTCAATTCACCCCTCCACTTT. Translating it yields CASSPGQGAFNSPLHF.

The chain recombines TRBV29-1 with TRBJ2-4; TRBD1 is a possible D gene (5 bases). The CDR3 has 15 amino acids. The V end lost 6 bases, the J end lost 0 bases, and 15 bases lay between the germline ends. CDR1 and CDR2 (germline): SQVTM, ANQGSEA. The chain's CDR3 is CSVDDSAGAKNIQYF. Written as DNA, the CDR3 is TGCAGCGTAGACGACAGTGCCGGAGCCAAAAACATTCAGTACTTC.

The CDR3 sequence: CASNIGTGNQPQHF. DNA of the CDR3: TGTGCCAGCAATATCGGGACAGGGAATCAGCCCCAGCATTTT. J is TRBJ1-5 and V is TRBV19; 9 bases map to TRBD1. CDR3 size: 14 residues. Per germline, CDR1 LNHDA and CDR2 SQIVND (reference sequence). J was trimmed by 4 bases and V by 9 bases; bases with no gene match: 7.

The chain uses TRBV11-1 and TRBJ2-7; 7 bases are shared with TRBD2. Germline CDR1 SGHAT, CDR2 FQDESV (reference sequence). V lost 1 base to trimming and J lost 7 bases; unmatched junction nucleotides: 4. The CDR3 is made up of 13 amino acids. DNA for the CDR3: TGTGCCAGCAGCTTAGTCACAGCGGGGGAGCAGTACTTC. It is translated as CASSLVTAGEQYF.

This clone has a handful of counts. The chain recombines TRBV27 with TRBJ1-4, with TRBD1 matching over 7 bases. J lost 3 bases, V lost 0 bases, and 22 bases had no gene match. CDR3 size: 22 residues. Germline CDR1 reads MNHEY; CDR2 reads SMNVEV (reference sequence). CDR3 nucleotide sequence: TGTGCCAGCAGTTTATCCCCTTACGCCTCGACAGGGACACAGAACTCTAATGAAAAACTGTTTTTT. Translating gives CASSLSPYASTGTQNSNEKLFF.

The chain joins TRBV5-4 to TRBJ1-3, with no clear D. Looked up from germline, CDR1 is SGHNT and CDR2 is YYREEE (reference sequence). V was pared by 2 bases and J by 4 bases, with 4 bases between. The CDR3 extends over 12 amino acids. The chain's CDR3 is CASSLQGNTIYF. In DNA, the CDR3 is TGTGCCAGCAGCTTACAAGGAAACACCATATATTTT.

This chain joins TRBV6-5 and TRBJ2-7; 7 bases align to TRBD1. Germline V gives CDR1 MNHEY, CDR2 SVGAGI. The CDR3 has 15 amino acids. V was pared by 6 bases and J by 0 bases, with 8 bases of the junction left unmatched. CDR3 in DNA: TGTGCCAGCAGACCAGACAGGGCCAACTCCTACGAGCAGTACTTC. Protein sequence: CASRPDRANSYEQYF.

This clone is medium-sized in the sample. This chain joins TRBV10-1 and TRBJ1-5; perhaps TRBD1 as D (6 bases). Germline V gene lookup returns CDR1 WNHNN and CDR2 SYGVQD (reference sequence). This CDR3 has 14 amino acids. Trimming removed 7 bases at V and 1 base at J, with 11 bases between. CDR3 region: CASNEGDSNQPQHF. CDR3 in DNA: TGCGCCAGCAACGAGGGGGACAGCAATCAGCCCCAGCATTTT.

This sequence joins TRBV4-2 and TRBJ2-1; D not resolved. Germline CDR1 and CDR2: LGHNA and YNFKEQ. Trimming shortened V by 0 bases and J by 3 bases, and 6 bases separated the two germline ends. This CDR3 has 14 residues. CDR3 DNA: TGTGCCAGCAGCCAAGAGTACAGCTACAATGAGCAGTTCTTC. Its translation: CASSQEYSYNEQFF.

V usage is TRBV2 and J usage is TRBJ2-2; no firm D call. The CDR3 is made up of 14 amino acids. V gave up 7 bases and J gave up 5 bases, with 14 bases separating them. Germline CDR1 and CDR2: SNHLY and FYNNEI. Here the CDR3 DNA reads TGTGCCAGCACCCGAAGTCAGGTGACCGGGGAGCTGTTTTTT. Amino acid sequence: CASTRSQVTGELFF. The entire variable domain, with the rest obtained from reference TRBV2 and TRBJ2-2, is as follows: EPEVTQTPSHQVTQMGQEVILRCVPISNHLYFYWYRQILGQKVEFLVSFYNNEISEKSEIFDDQFSVERPDGSNFTLKIRSTKLEDSAMYFCASTRSQVTGELFFGEGSRLTVL.

The gene calls are TRBV27 and TRBJ2-7; D unclear. V dropped 7 bases and J dropped 3 bases, with 10 bases sitting between them. CDR1 is MNHEY and CDR2 is SMNVEV in the germline V gene (reference sequence). The length of the CDR3 is 12 residues. CDR3 DNA sequence: TGTGCCAGCACCTCTAAGAACTACGAGCAGTACTTC. This codes for CASTSKNYEQYF.

The gene calls are TRBV24-1 and TRBJ1-5, with D unclear. CDR3 length: 14 amino acids. Trimming shortened V by 5 bases and J by 0 bases, and 7 bases separated the two germline ends. CDR1 is KGHDR and CDR2 is SFDVKD in the germline V gene. CDR3 loop: CATSGGISNQPQHF. The CDR3 bases are TGTGCCACCAGTGGAGGGATTAGCAATCAGCCCCAGCATTTT.

This chain joins TRBV5-1 and TRBJ1-5; 9 positions agree with TRBD1. The CDR3 spans 18 residues. Germline V lookup: CDR1 SGHRS, CDR2 YFSETQ. J was trimmed by 2 bases and V by 0 bases; bases with no gene match: 9. CDR3 sequence (DNA): TGCGCCAGCAGCTTGGGCCCGGGACAGGGCAGGGGCAATCAGCCCCAGCATTTT. Its protein is CASSLGPGQGRGNQPQHF.

V and J are TRBV6-2 or TRBV6-3 and TRBJ2-3; perhaps TRBD2 as D (6 bases). The CDR3 sequence is 14 residues long. From germline, CDR1 is MNHEY and CDR2 SVGEGT. Between the trimmed V and J ends, which lost 4 bases and 2 bases, there was a span of 10 bases. CDR3 sequence reads: CASSSWTNTDTQYF. Here the CDR3 DNA reads TGTGCCAGCAGTTCCTGGACTAACACAGATACGCAGTATTTT.

V gene TRBV4-1 combines with J gene TRBJ2-1; TRBD2 matches 12 bases. V shed 0 bases, J shed 5 bases, and the junction held 8 bases outside the gene matches. Germline CDR1 is MGHRA and CDR2 is YSYEKL. The CDR3 consists of 18 residues. As DNA, the CDR3 is TGCGCCAGCAGCCAAGATACGGCTACTAGCGGGAGGCACAATGAGCAGTTCTTC. Its translation: CASSQDTATSGRHNEQFF.

This chain links TRBV30 with TRBJ2-2, with a weak D call TRBD1 (5 bases). The V gene's germline CDR1 is GTSNPN and CDR2 SVGIG (reference sequence). This CDR3 region has 15 residues. V lost 6 bases, J lost 0 bases, and 14 bases lay in between. In DNA form, the CDR3 reads TGTGCCTGTAGAAGGCAGGGTACGAACACCGGGGAGCTGTTTTTT. It translates to CACRRQGTNTGELFF.

This rearrangement joins TRBV12-3 or TRBV12-4 to TRBJ1-2; no clear D gene. The V gene lost 6 bases and the J gene lost 1 base, with 9 bases spanning the gap. This CDR3 region has 13 residues. CDR3 nucleotides: TGTGCCAGCAGCCCAGACATTAACTATGGCTACACCTTC. As protein: CASSPDINYGYTF.

The rearrangement uses TRBV28 and TRBJ2-7; 11 nucleotides line up with TRBD2. CDR3 size: 16 residues. Germline assignment: CDR1 MDHEN and CDR2 SYDVKM. Trimming removed 4 bases from V and 2 bases from J; junction bases left unmatched: 7. The CDR3 reads CASSSTSGASTYEQYF. Here the CDR3 DNA reads TGTGCCAGCAGTTCGACTAGCGGGGCGAGCACCTACGAGCAGTACTTC. The complete variable domain, with remaining parts taken from reference TRBV28 and TRBJ2-7, reads DVKVTQSSRYLVKRTGEKVFLECVQDMDHENMFWYRQDPGLGLRLIYFSYDVKMKEKGDIPEGYSVSREKKERFSLILESASTNQTSMYLCASSSTSGASTYEQYFGPGTRLTVT.

This chain connects TRBV24-1 to TRBJ2-1; TRBD2 agrees at 9 bases. J was trimmed by 7 bases and V by 1 base; bases with no gene match: 4. CDR1 is KGHDR, CDR2 SFDVKD, per germline. The CDR3 sequence is 15 residues long. The CDR3 DNA reads TGTGCCACCAGTGATTTTGCGGGAGGGCTGAATGAGCAGTTCTTC. It encodes CATSDFAGGLNEQFF.

The chain uses TRBV19 and TRBJ1-2, with 8 nucleotides matching TRBD1. The CDR3 has 18 amino acids. Losses at the gene ends were 7 bases for V and 5 bases for J; bases not matched to a gene: 21. The V gene's germline CDR1 is LNHDA and CDR2 SQIVND (reference sequence). This chain's CDR3 is CASKSGPGLGQGAYGYTF. The CDR3 DNA reads TGTGCCAGTAAATCCGGTCCGGGGTTGGGGCAGGGGGCTTATGGCTACACCTTC.

The J gene is TRBJ2-3, the V gene TRBV3-1 (or the pseudogene TRBV3-2); 11 positions match TRBD1. This CDR3 contains 16 residues. V lost 6 bases and J lost 8; bases outside the gene matches: 13. The V gene's germline CDR1 is LGHDT and CDR2 YNNKEL (reference sequence). Here the CDR3 reads CASSPPGQGVVGTQYF. CDR3 DNA sequence: TGTGCCAGCAGTCCACCGGGACAGGGGGTGGTTGGTACGCAGTATTTT.

The table lists this clone with a few counts. The rearrangement links TRBV7-2 to TRBJ2-4; tentatively, D is TRBD1 (5 bases). Per germline, CDR1 SGHTA and CDR2 FQGNSA. Trimming removed 3 bases from V and 4 bases from J, with 7 bases in between. The CDR3 runs 13 residues. In nucleotides, the CDR3 is TGTGCCAGCAGCTTGCAGGGAAAAAACATTCAGTACTTC. Protein sequence: CASSLQGKNIQYF.

J is TRBJ2-7 and V is TRBV18; 9 nucleotides agree with TRBD1. V shed 3 bases and J 1 base; nucleotides not matched to a gene: 1. The CDR3 is 14 amino acids. Per the germline V gene, CDR1 is KGHSH and CDR2 is LQKENI. The CDR3 DNA reads TGTGCCAGCTCACCGGACAGGGGATCCTACGAGCAGTACTTC. Translation: CASSPDRGSYEQYF.